This TCR beta chain comes out of a study of blood T cell repertoires in COVID-19. Across the whole study: Researchers got acute and convalescent COVID-19 samples from the United States, Italy and Spain.

Germline values: CDR1 SGHTA, CDR2 FQGNSA. The CDR3 loop spans 16 amino acids. The V gene end was trimmed by 4 bases and the J gene end by 6 bases; junction bases not matched to a gene: 13. In the source study's methods: By means of reference gene primer amplification, nucleated cell counts were estimated. The table came from immunoSEQ multiplex PCR; TCRdb's copy has only in-frame clones and leaves some out. The V and J calls and clone size are taken from that table; D and trimming were inferred from the DNA. The sample includes 110,000 to 150,000 clones, roughly nine tenths seen only once; the top ten take approximately 2.8%.

Sequencing was carried out using peripheral blood. The chain links TRBV7-2 to TRBJ1-2, with 8 bases lining up with TRBD1. The clonotype comes from a woman aged 55-69 years with active COVID-19. CDR3 coding DNA: TGTGCCAGCAGCTCGTACCAACTAGGACAGGGAGATGGCTACACCTTC. Translating gives CASSSYQLGQGDGYTF. The full variable domain, rest sourced from reference TRBV7-2 and TRBJ1-2, is GAGVSQSPSNKVTEKGKDVELRCDPISGHTALYWYRQSLGQGLEFLIYFQGNSAPDKSGLPSDRFSAERTGGSVSTLTIQRTQQEDSAVYLCASSSYQLGQGDGYTFGSGTRLTVV.